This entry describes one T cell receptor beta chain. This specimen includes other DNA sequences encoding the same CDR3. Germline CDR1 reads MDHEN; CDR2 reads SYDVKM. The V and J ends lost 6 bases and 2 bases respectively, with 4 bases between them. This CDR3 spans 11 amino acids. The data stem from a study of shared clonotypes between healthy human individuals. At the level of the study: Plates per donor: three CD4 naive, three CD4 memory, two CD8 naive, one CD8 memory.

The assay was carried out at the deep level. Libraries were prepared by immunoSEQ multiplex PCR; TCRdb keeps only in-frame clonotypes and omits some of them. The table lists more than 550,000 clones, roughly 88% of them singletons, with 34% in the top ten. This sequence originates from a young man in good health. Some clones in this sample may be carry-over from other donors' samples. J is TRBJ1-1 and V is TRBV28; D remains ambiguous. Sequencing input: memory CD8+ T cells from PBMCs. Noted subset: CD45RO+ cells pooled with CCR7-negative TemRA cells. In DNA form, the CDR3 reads TGTGCCAGCAGCCGCAACACTGAAGCTTTCTTT. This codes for CASSRNTEAFF.